A single T cell receptor (beta chain) is shown here with its context. This sample was included in a study of blood T cell repertoires in COVID-19. Study information: Acute-phase and convalescent COVID-19 samples originated in the United States, Italy and Spain. PBMCs, B-cell-depleted T cells, or T cells were the source of the cDNA or gDNA that made up the material.

Original data processing: Nucleated cell counts were estimated from reference gene primer amplification. The data were produced by immunoSEQ multiplex PCR, yet TCRdb's version contains in-frame clones alone and is incomplete. Clonal size and the V and J genes are those of that table, whereas D and trimming came from the DNA. Here the sample spans some 250,000 clones, around 82% being singletons. Germline CDR1 SGHNT, CDR2 YENEEA. This CDR3 comprises 15 residues. V lost 1 base and J lost 7; bases outside the gene matches: 10. V gene TRBV11-3 combines with J gene TRBJ2-7; TRBD1 agrees at 7 bases. This sequence originates from a man aged 45 to 65 with active or convalescent COVID-19. Sequenced sample: peripheral blood. DNA of the CDR3: TGTGCCAGCAGCTTAGGGGCCGGGACAGAGAAAGAGCAGTACTTC. It is translated as CASSLGAGTEKEQYF. Full variable domain (outside the CDR3, taken from reference TRBV11-3 and TRBJ2-7): EAGVVQSPRYKIIEKKQPVAFWCNPISGHNTLYWYLQNLGQGPELLIRYENEEAVDDSQLPKDRFSAERLKGVDSTLKIQPAELGDSAVYLCASSLGAGTEKEQYFGPGTRLTVT.